Each of the 27 T cell receptor beta chains below was sequenced from the same sample in a study of CD8+ T cells in alopecia areata. Extracted RNA was reverse transcribed into cDNA, the sequencing template. Profiling relied on immunoSEQ multiplex PCR, and the TCRdb table lists in-frame clones only, not all of them. Of more than 200,000 clones in the sample, about two thirds were seen once. The sample in question was CD4+ T cells sorted from blood, obtained at week 0. Every receptor here comes from a human donor with alopecia areata.

A remark on this clone: Other DNA sequences within the sample encode an identical CDR3. The V and J genes are TRBV29-1 and TRBJ2-1; D remains ambiguous. Germline CDR1 is SQVTM and CDR2 is ANQGSEA. The V end lost 4 bases, the J end lost 1 base, and 2 bases lay between the germline ends. This CDR3 region has 11 residues. The CDR3 sequence: CSVGSYNEQFF. In nucleotides, the CDR3 is TGCAGCGTTGGGTCCTACAATGAGCAGTTCTTC.

V and J are TRBV13 and TRBJ1-2; D not resolved. This CDR3 region has 13 residues. CDR1 is PRHDT and CDR2 is FYEKMQ in the germline V gene (reference sequence). The V and J ends lost 1 base and 4 bases respectively, with 7 bases between them. The DNA of the CDR3 is TGTGCCAGCAGCTTAGACCCTGGCTATGGCTACACCTTC. Translation gives CASSLDPGYGYTF.

This rearrangement joins TRBV5-1 to TRBJ1-1; a weak D match, TRBD1 (5 bases). Germline CDR1 and CDR2: SGHRS and YFSETQ. The CDR3 contains 14 residues. Deletions cut 4 bases from V and 7 bases from J, with 17 bases between. CDR3 in amino acids: CASSPTASTGEAFF. The CDR3 DNA reads TGCGCCAGCAGCCCTACGGCATCAACAGGTGAAGCTTTCTTT.

This chain uses TRBV29-1 with TRBJ1-2, with D possibly being TRBD1 (5 bases). Germline loops: CDR1 SQVTM, CDR2 ANQGSEA. CDR3 length equals 12 residues. V was cut by 7 bases and J by 4 bases, with 13 bases left in between. CDR3 sequence: CSGRDSGYGYTF. CDR3 nucleotide sequence: TGCAGCGGCCGGGACTCTGGCTATGGCTACACCTTC.

This clone was picked up a small number of times. The same CDR3 also results from other DNA sequences found in this sample. This chain connects TRBV5-4 to TRBJ2-6; a possible D gene is TRBD1 (6 bases). The CDR3 contains 15 residues. Germline CDR1 reads SGHNT; CDR2 reads YYREEE (reference sequence). The ends were cut back, 4 bases at V and 1 base at J, with 9 bases in the middle. The CDR3 nucleotides read TGTGCCAGCAGCCCTACAGGGTCTGGGGCCAACGTCCTGACTTTC. Its protein is CASSPTGSGANVLTF.

This rearrangement joins TRBV5-1 to TRBJ2-2, with D perhaps matching TRBD1 or TRBD2 (6 bases each). Germline loops: CDR1 SGHRS, CDR2 YFSETQ. The V gene lost 4 bases and the J gene lost 5 bases, with 18 bases spanning the gap. This CDR3 is 16 amino acids long. CDR3 region: CASSAEPGARTGELFF. In DNA, the CDR3 is TGCGCCAGCAGCGCAGAACCGGGGGCTAGGACCGGGGAGCTGTTTTTT.

This clone was counted only a few times. This chain uses TRBV9 with TRBJ1-5; D is unresolved. CDR3 length equals 12 residues. Trimming stripped 4 bases from V and 6 bases from J, with 8 bases between. CDR1 SGDLS and CDR2 YYNGEE come from the germline V gene. CDR3 region: CASSKGGQPQHF. CDR3 nucleotides: TGTGCCAGCAGCAAAGGAGGTCAGCCCCAGCATTTT. The entire variable domain, with the rest obtained from reference TRBV9 and TRBJ1-5, is as follows: DSGVTQTPKHLITATGQRVTLRCSPRSGDLSVYWYQQSLDQGLQFLIQYYNGEERAKGNILERFSAQQFPDLHSELNLSSLELGDSALYFCASSKGGQPQHFGDGTRLSIL.

This chain connects TRBV18 to TRBJ1-2; TRBD1 agrees at 10 bases. The CDR3 is made up of 14 amino acids. Germline V gene lookup returns CDR1 KGHSH and CDR2 LQKENI. With 3 bases clipped from V and 8 bases from J, the junction kept 6 bases outside the gene matches. CDR3 amino acids: CASSPGQGMRGYTF. CDR3 DNA sequence: TGTGCCAGCTCACCGGGACAGGGGATGCGGGGCTACACCTTC.

The gene calls are TRBV9 and TRBJ1-4, with 7 bases identical to TRBD1. The CDR3 runs to 15 residues. Germline V lookup: CDR1 SGDLS, CDR2 YYNGEE. Trimming at V came to 3 bases and at J to 3 bases, leaving 5 bases not matched to a gene. The chain's CDR3 is CASSGGQAPNEKLFF. The CDR3 nucleotides read TGTGCCAGCAGCGGAGGACAGGCGCCTAATGAAAAACTGTTTTTT.

The rearrangement joins TRBV29-1 to TRBJ1-6; TRBD1 matches 10 bases. The V segment lost 4 bases and the J segment 9 bases; nucleotides outside the gene matches: 3. There are 13 residues in the CDR3. Germline V lookup: CDR1 SQVTM, CDR2 ANQGSEA. The CDR3 bases are TGCAGCGTTGGGGACAGGGGAGGTTCACCCCTCCACTTT. It specifies CSVGDRGGSPLHF.

The chain links TRBV30 to TRBJ2-2, with 7 positions matching TRBD1. The germline gives CDR1 GTSNPN, CDR2 SVGIG (reference sequence). This CDR3 has 13 residues. V lost 5 bases, J lost 4 bases, and 4 bases stayed unmatched. The CDR3 reads CAWATGITGELFF. The CDR3 DNA reads TGTGCCTGGGCGACAGGGATCACCGGGGAGCTGTTTTTT.

This clone was found once. The J gene is TRBJ2-7, the V gene TRBV5-1, with D possibly TRBD2 on 5 matching bases. Germline V gene sequence: CDR1 SGHRS, CDR2 YFSETQ. V lost 4 bases, J lost 6 bases, and 17 bases lay in between. The length of the CDR3 is 14 residues. CDR3 region: CASSRTGPTGEQYF. The CDR3 coding sequence is TGCGCCAGCAGCCGGACTGGGCCAACGGGCGAGCAGTACTTC.

The chain employs TRBV30 and TRBJ1-2; D call uncertain. Trimming cost V 0 bases and J 6 bases, with 8 bases left between them. The CDR3 totals 12 residues. Looked up from germline, CDR1 is GTSNPN and CDR2 is SVGIG (reference sequence). In DNA form, the CDR3 reads TGTGCCTGGAGTGTGTTCAGTAATGGCTACACCTTC. Its protein product is CAWSVFSNGYTF.

This clone was detected a few times. The gene calls are TRBV30 and TRBJ2-7; TRBD2 agrees at 9 bases. V dropped 3 bases and J dropped 3; count of bases not matched to a gene: 6. The germline V gene encodes CDR1 GTSNPN and CDR2 SVGIG (reference sequence). CDR3 length equals 14 residues. The CDR3 DNA reads TGTGCCTGGAGGCCCCTAGCGGGGTTCTACGAGCAGTACTTC. Translated: CAWRPLAGFYEQYF.

The chain couples TRBV7-2 to TRBJ2-7; D may be TRBD2 (5 bases). The V and J ends lost 6 bases and 5 bases respectively, with 11 bases between them. Germline lookup yields CDR1 SGHTA and CDR2 FQGNSA. The CDR3 extends over 12 amino acids. The CDR3 spells CASSEGIHEQYF. In DNA, the CDR3 is TGTGCCAGCAGTGAGGGAATCCACGAGCAGTACTTC.

The genes are TRBV5-4 and TRBJ2-5, with a possible D match to TRBD2 (6 bases). Germline loops: CDR1 SGHNT, CDR2 YYREEE (reference sequence). V gave up 0 bases and J gave up 5 bases, with 11 bases separating them. The CDR3 loop spans 14 amino acids. CDR3 DNA sequence: TGTGCCAGCAGCTTGGAGACGGGGAGGGAGACCCAGTACTTC. This translates into CASSLETGRETQYF.

The chain couples TRBV5-4 to TRBJ1-1; TRBD1 matches 8 bases. This CDR3 is built from 13 residues. Looked up from germline, CDR1 is SGHNT and CDR2 is YYREEE (reference sequence). V lost 4 bases to trimming and J lost 4 bases; unmatched junction nucleotides: 3. The CDR3 nucleotides are TGTGCCAGCAGCATTGACAGGGGCACTGAAGCTTTCTTT. It codes for CASSIDRGTEAFF. The full variable domain, in which reference TRBV5-4 and TRBJ1-1 provide the parts outside the CDR3, is ETGVTQSPTHLIKTRGQQVTLRCSSQSGHNTVSWYQQALGQGPQFIFQYYREEENGRGNFPPRFSGLQFPNYSSELNVNALELDDSALYLCASSIDRGTEAFFGQGTRLTVV.

The chain has TRBV14 and TRBJ1-1; possible D gene TRBD1, 5 bases. V was pared by 1 base and J by 4 bases, with 10 bases between. The length of the CDR3 is 14 residues. Germline V gene sequence: CDR1 SGHDN, CDR2 FVKESK. CDR3 amino acids: CASSQVFGGTEAFF. CDR3 nucleotide sequence: TGTGCCAGCAGCCAAGTTTTTGGGGGCACTGAAGCTTTCTTT.

This clone appeared a single time. The chain is built from TRBV7-3 and TRBJ2-7; D perhaps matches TRBD1 (5 bases). Germline V gene sequence: CDR1 SGHTA, CDR2 FQGTGA. CDR3 length equals 15 residues. Trimming cost V 3 bases and J 6 bases, with 18 bases left between them. CDR3 bases: TGTGCCAGCAGCTTCAACGGTGACAGATCTCGCGAGCAGTACTTC. It yields the protein CASSFNGDRSREQYF.

About this clone itself: Additional DNA sequences in this sample encode the identical CDR3. This chain joins TRBV27 and TRBJ1-6, with TRBD1 as a possible D gene (5 bases). The CDR3 has 12 amino acids. Germline V gives CDR1 MNHEY, CDR2 SMNVEV (reference sequence). Trimming cost V 3 bases and J 10 bases, with 7 bases left between them. This chain's CDR3 is CASSLRDSPLHF. CDR3 in DNA: TGTGCCAGCAGTTTGCGGGACTCACCCCTCCACTTT.

A note on this clone: Other DNA sequences of this sample code for an identical CDR3. The chain carries TRBV29-1 and TRBJ1-5; D not resolved. Germline-derived CDR1 and CDR2 are SQVTM and ANQGSEA. This CDR3 has 12 amino acids. V was trimmed by 4 bases and J by 4 bases, leaving 8 bases between them. The CDR3 sequence: CSVGGRNQPQHF. CDR3 nucleotides: TGCAGCGTTGGTGGCAGGAATCAGCCCCAGCATTTT.

J is TRBJ1-2 and V is TRBV11-2; D ambiguous. The CDR3 totals 13 residues. Germline V gives CDR1 SGHAT, CDR2 FQNNGV. V gave up 5 bases and J gave up 3 bases, with 10 bases separating them. In DNA, the CDR3 is TGTGCCAGCAGCGCACTGGGTTACTATGGCTACACCTTC. Translating gives CASSALGYYGYTF.

V gene TRBV7-2 combines with J gene TRBJ2-7; possible D gene TRBD1, 5 bases. This CDR3 comprises 14 residues. V lost 3 bases and J lost 2, with 11 bases in between. CDR1 SGHTA and CDR2 FQGNSA come from the germline V gene. The CDR3 spells CASSFQGGAYEQYF. The CDR3 DNA follows: TGTGCCAGCAGCTTCCAGGGTGGCGCCTACGAGCAGTACTTC.

The rearrangement links TRBV15 to TRBJ2-1; TRBD1 agrees at 9 bases. This CDR3 is built from 13 residues. With V trimmed by 5 bases and J by 7 bases, 3 bases remained unmatched. Germline CDR1 reads LNHNV; CDR2 reads YYDKDF (reference sequence). DNA of the CDR3: TGTGCCACCAGCGGCGGGACAGGGAATGAGCAGTTCTTC. It specifies CATSGGTGNEQFF.

This clone was counted once. J is TRBJ1-4 and V is TRBV18; no reliable D call. This CDR3 spans 14 amino acids. V was pared by 3 bases and J by 5 bases, with 10 bases between. Germline assignment: CDR1 KGHSH and CDR2 LQKENI. Written as DNA, the CDR3 is TGTGCCAGCTCACCCACAGTATCCAATGAAAAACTGTTTTTT. Encoded protein: CASSPTVSNEKLFF.

The chain links TRBV9 to TRBJ2-1, with D possibly being TRBD1 or TRBD2 (5 bases each). The CDR3 runs to 17 residues. Per germline, CDR1 SGDLS and CDR2 YYNGEE. Trimming removed 3 bases at V and 0 bases at J, with 16 bases between. As DNA, the CDR3 is TGTGCCAGCAGCGCCCTGAGAGGGGTCAACTCCTACAATGAGCAGTTCTTC. Its protein product is CASSALRGVNSYNEQFF.

The rearrangement uses TRBV6-5 and TRBJ2-4; a weak D match, TRBD2 (6 bases). In germline, CDR1 is MNHEY, CDR2 SVGAGI. The CDR3 has 11 amino acids. The germline V and J ends were trimmed by 5 bases and 12 bases, with 11 bases remaining between them. As DNA, the CDR3 is TGTGCCAGCAGTGAAGCGGGTGATCAGTACTTC. This sequence encodes CASSEAGDQYF.